This T cell receptor beta chain was captured by sequencing in a study of blood T cell repertoires in COVID-19. About the study: The United States, Italy and Spain provided the acute and convalescent COVID-19 samples. T cells, B-cell-depleted T cells, or PBMCs supplied cDNA or gDNA.

Under the authors' procedure: Estimates of nucleated cell counts were drawn from the amplification of reference gene primers. Sequencing used immunoSEQ multiplex PCR; TCRdb keeps in-frame clones, though not all of them. V, J and clone size reflect that table, while D and trimming were determined from the DNA. The table lists around 150,000 clones, roughly 86% of them singletons. This CDR3 comprises 18 residues. The germline gives CDR1 SGDLS, CDR2 YYNGEE. Losses at the gene ends were 4 bases for V and 5 bases for J; bases not matched to a gene: 16. Sequencing was carried out using peripheral blood. The chain uses TRBV9 and TRBJ2-3; TRBD2 matches at 10 bases. This TCR was sampled from a man younger than 35 with acute or convalescent COVID-19. The CDR3: CASSSPIRAGGPGDTQYF. The CDR3 DNA sequence: TGTGCCAGCAGCTCCCCCATCCGAGCGGGGGGGCCGGGAGATACGCAGTATTTT.